Here is one T cell receptor beta chain with its context. One end of the junction fails to match germline, which may point to a read error. Germline CDR1 is SGHAT and CDR2 is FQNNGV. The CDR3 sequence is 13 residues long. This sample stems from a study of tumor and adjacent non-tumor tissue in lung cancer. RNA was extracted from bulk tissue without any cell sorting. This non-tumor lung sample came from over 3 cm beyond the tumor edge. Three rounds of nested PCR, following a modified ARM-PCR protocol, produced the TCRbeta library. TCRdb called the multiplex PCR reads again in MiXCR, with one record for every CDR3 protein. The sample holds 80,000 to 100,000 distinct CDR3 sequences; 80% are singletons and the top ten take approximately 28%.

The TCR was taken from a man aged 60-69 years with small cell lung cancer. This chain uses TRBV11-2 with TRBJ2-1, with 9 bases lining up with TRBD2. The sequencing sample was made of distant non-tumor lung tissue. The DNA of the CDR3 is TGTGCCGGCAGTTCACTTACTAGCGGGCTGCAGTTCTTC. Translating it yields CAGSSLTSGLQFF.